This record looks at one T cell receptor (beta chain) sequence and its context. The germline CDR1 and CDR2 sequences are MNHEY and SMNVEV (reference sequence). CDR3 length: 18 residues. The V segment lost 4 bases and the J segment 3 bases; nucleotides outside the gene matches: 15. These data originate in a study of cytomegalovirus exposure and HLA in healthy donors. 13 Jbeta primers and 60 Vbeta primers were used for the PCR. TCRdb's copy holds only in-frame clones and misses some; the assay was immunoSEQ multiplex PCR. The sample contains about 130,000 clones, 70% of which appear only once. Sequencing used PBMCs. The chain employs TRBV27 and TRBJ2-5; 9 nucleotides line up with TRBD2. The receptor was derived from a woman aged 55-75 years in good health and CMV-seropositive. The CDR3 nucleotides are TGTGCCAGCAGTTCGCTGCGGCGGGAGGGCCTGAATGAAGAGACCCAGTACTTC. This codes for CASSSLRREGLNEETQYF.